This is a list of T cell receptor beta chains from one sample in a study of blood T cells in healthy people across ages. One entry per CDR3 protein results from TCRdb running MiXCR on the 5' RACE reads. The sample includes about 500,000 distinct CDR3 sequences, approximately 25% seen only once; the top ten take roughly 9%. The sample was also reused in another study, on T cells of mothers and their children.

The specimen sequenced was blood. Receptors were obtained from a boy aged 5-17 years in good health. Each CDR3 is given with its conserved first and last residue. Rows give clone size only sometimes, using once, few, many, or a class for an expanded clone.

V: TRBV2; size: .; J: TRBJ2-5; CDR3: CASSDLTTGDGTQYF
V: TRBV9; size: few; J: TRBJ2-1; CDR3: CASSVAWGESRNEQFF
V: TRBV12-3/TRBV12-4; size: few; J: TRBJ2-6; CDR3: CASSRGDSGANVLTF
V: TRBV5-1; size: few; J: TRBJ2-7; CDR3: CASSLEVGGMYF
V: TRBV7-9; size: .; J: TRBJ1-2; CDR3: CASTLLPGQVDYGYTF
V: TRBV9; size: .; J: TRBJ1-1; CDR3: CASSVTRGSTEAFF
V: TRBV28; size: .; J: TRBJ2-5; CDR3: CASSFFIAGRETQYF
V: TRBV4-3; size: .; J: TRBJ1-3; CDR3: CASSQDRGSVSGNTIYF
V: TRBV2; size: .; J: TRBJ1-5; CDR3: CASRPDSHSNQPQHF
V: TRBV6-5; size: .; J: TRBJ1-4; CDR3: CATSTATGEKLFF
V: TRBV28; size: .; J: TRBJ1-2; CDR3: CAMGSQRRGGGYTF
V: TRBV29-1; size: .; J: TRBJ2-2; CDR3: CSVAGLAGAINTGELFF
V: TRBV4-3; size: .; J: TRBJ2-6; CDR3: CASSLEWAASGANVLTF
V: TRBV5-6; size: .; J: TRBJ1-4; CDR3: CASSLLGGTNEKLFF
V: TRBV27; size: .; J: TRBJ2-3; CDR3: CASSLGFPDTQYF
V: TRBV5-1; size: .; J: TRBJ2-1; CDR3: CASSSNPGPNEQFF
V: TRBV10-3; size: few; J: TRBJ1-5; CDR3: CAISESGYSNQPQHF
V: TRBV12-3/TRBV12-4; size: many; J: TRBJ2-5; CDR3: CASSRWGGQETQYF
V: TRBV6-1; size: .; J: TRBJ2-3; CDR3: CASGDLETDTQYF
V: TRBV25-1; size: .; J: TRBJ1-3; CDR3: CASSELGFESGQAYGNTIYF
V: TRBV4-1; size: few; J: TRBJ1-3; CDR3: CASSQVWGNSGNTIYF
V: TRBV20-1; size: .; J: TRBJ2-7; CDR3: CSARPGLAIYEQYF
V: TRBV19; size: .; J: TRBJ1-1; CDR3: CASSIGPNMNTEAFF
V: TRBV18; size: .; J: TRBJ1-3; CDR3: CASSSTPGISGNTIYF
V: TRBV6-4; size: few; J: TRBJ2-6; CDR3: CASSTISGANVLTF
V: TRBV12-3/TRBV12-4; size: many; J: TRBJ1-6; CDR3: CASSSPGQGDSPLHF
V: TRBV7-2; size: few; J: TRBJ2-3; CDR3: CASSWGADTQYF
V: TRBV6-1; size: few; J: TRBJ1-5; CDR3: CASSDAAQPQHF
V: TRBV20-1; size: .; J: TRBJ2-3; CDR3: CSIRAPSGSTDTQYF
V: TRBV4-3; size: few; J: TRBJ2-5; CDR3: CASSQVEGVTQYF
V: TRBV6-2/TRBV6-3; size: few; J: TRBJ1-6; CDR3: CASSSNRELNSPLHF
V: TRBV24-1; size: .; J: .; CDR3: CATSDFPLDNEQFF
V: TRBV5-5; size: .; J: TRBJ1-2; CDR3: CASRIEGALNYGYTF
V: TRBV7-9; size: .; J: TRBJ2-1; CDR3: CASRGTNANEQFF
V: TRBV20-1; size: .; J: TRBJ1-1; CDR3: CSAIIPGRLNTEAFF
V: TRBV20-1; size: few; J: TRBJ2-5; CDR3: CSAGTSGMETQYF
V: TRBV12-3/TRBV12-4; size: .; J: TRBJ2-5; CDR3: CASSAQQGQETQYF
V: TRBV7-2; size: many; J: TRBJ2-5; CDR3: CASSSTGTPQETQYF
V: TRBV4-2; size: few; J: TRBJ2-1; CDR3: CASSDENEQFF
V: TRBV20-1; size: few; J: TRBJ1-5; CDR3: CSAHRDTNQPQHF
V: TRBV20-1; size: .; J: TRBJ2-4; CDR3: CSAVDIAKNIQYF
V: TRBV27; size: few; J: TRBJ2-2; CDR3: CASRQYGELFF
V: TRBV5-1; size: .; J: TRBJ1-1; CDR3: CATSIGPSNTEAFF
V: TRBV24-1; size: .; J: TRBJ1-1; CDR3: CATRATDNTEAFF
V: TRBV2; size: .; J: TRBJ1-2; CDR3: CASSEEAYSRNYGYTF
V: TRBV4-1; size: .; J: TRBJ2-5; CDR3: CASSQDPAGATRTQYF
V: TRBV12-3/TRBV12-4; size: few; J: TRBJ2-6; CDR3: CATESTDSGANVLTF
V: TRBV21-1; size: .; J: TRBJ1-5; CDR3: CASSVQGASNQPQHF
V: TRBV6-2/TRBV6-3; size: .; J: TRBJ1-2; CDR3: CASSYAGTGGPYGYTF
V: TRBV12-3/TRBV12-4; size: .; J: TRBJ2-3; CDR3: CASSFGDRGADAQYF
V: TRBV5-1; size: .; J: TRBJ2-5; CDR3: CASSLGQGYQETQYF
V: TRBV6-5; size: few; J: TRBJ2-1; CDR3: CASSRGIYNEQFF
V: TRBV6-5; size: .; J: .; CDR3: CASSYAGTGYNEQFF
V: TRBV28; size: .; J: TRBJ2-4; CDR3: CASSFPREGGMTKNIQYF
V: TRBV29-1; size: few; J: TRBJ1-2; CDR3: CSAGTVDYGYTF